Presented here are 12 T cell receptor beta chains from one specimen sequenced in a study of cytomegalovirus exposure and HLA in healthy donors. The PCR used 60 Vbeta and 13 Jbeta primers. Using immunoSEQ multiplex PCR, the repertoire was profiled, and TCRdb retains in-frame clones only, with some absent. The sample yields hundreds of thousands of clones, about 83% seen once. Input material: PBMCs. The receptors were gathered from a man between 35 and 55 years old in good health and CMV-seronegative.

V usage is TRBV10-2 and J usage is TRBJ1-2; TRBD1 matches at 7 bases. CDR1 and CDR2 (germline): WSHSY, SAAADI. J gave up 4 bases and V 0 bases, and 8 bases lay outside the gene matches. The length of the CDR3 is 16 residues. The CDR3 DNA sequence: TGCGCCAGCAGTGAGTCGCCCCTCGGGACAGCCTATGGCTACACCTTC. Translation: CASSESPLGTAYGYTF.

The V call is TRBV5-4, the J call TRBJ2-6; TRBD1 agrees at 9 bases. The germline V gene has CDR1 SGHNT and CDR2 YYREEE (reference sequence). The length of the CDR3 is 18 residues. Trimming took 4 bases from V and 3 from J; bases not matched to a gene: 11. CDR3 coding DNA: TGTGCCAGCAGCCCCGCGGGACAGGGCCCAGTTGGGGCCAACGTCCTGACTTTC. This translates into CASSPAGQGPVGANVLTF.

The gene calls are TRBV18 and TRBJ1-3; tentative D call: TRBD1 (5 bases). CDR1 is KGHSH, CDR2 LQKENI, per germline. Trimming left V 5 bases short and J 7 bases short, with 9 bases between. The CDR3 is made up of 12 amino acids. CDR3 nucleotides: TGTGCCAGCTCATCGGACAAGAACACCATATATTTT. Translated, it gives CASSSDKNTIYF.

The CDR3 loop reads CSVEVLAGVTDTQYF. The CDR3 DNA is TGCAGCGTTGAAGTTCTAGCGGGAGTCACAGATACGCAGTATTTT. This chain connects TRBV29-1 to TRBJ2-3; 10 bases map to TRBD2. The V gene's germline CDR1 is SQVTM and CDR2 ANQGSEA. Unmatched junction bases numbered 3, after V lost 1 base and J lost 2 bases. The CDR3 runs 15 residues.

This clone was recorded only once. The V gene is TRBV6-5, the J gene TRBJ2-5, with D maybe TRBD2 (5 bases). V lost 2 bases to trimming and J lost 2 bases, with 9 bases between them. CDR1 and CDR2 (germline): MNHEY, SVGAGI. The length of the CDR3 is 14 residues. This chain's CDR3 is CASSYDTSQETQYF. DNA of the CDR3: TGTGCCAGCAGTTACGACACTAGTCAAGAGACCCAGTACTTC.

V usage is TRBV5-1 and J usage is TRBJ2-3; a possible D gene is TRBD1 (6 bases). The CDR3 totals 18 residues. The V end was cut by 6 bases, the J end by 0 bases, with 23 bases between. In germline, CDR1 is SGHRS, CDR2 YFSETQ. The DNA for the CDR3 is TGCGCCAGCACCCCCGAAGGGGGTTATCTCCTCAGCACAGATACGCAGTATTTT. Its translation is CASTPEGGYLLSTDTQYF.

J is TRBJ1-2 and V is TRBV29-1; tentative D call: TRBD1 (6 bases). The germline V gene has CDR1 SQVTM and CDR2 ANQGSEA. The V and J ends lost 1 base and 2 bases respectively, with 14 bases between them. CDR3 size: 15 residues. CDR3 sequence (DNA): TGCAGCGTTGAAGGCGCGGGGGGGCGCAACTATGGCTACACCTTC. Protein product: CSVEGAGGRNYGYTF.

J is TRBJ2-7 and V is TRBV7-9; D gene uncertain. The ends were cut back, 1 base at V and 5 bases at J, with 12 bases in the middle. Per germline, CDR1 SEHNR and CDR2 FQNEAQ (reference sequence). The CDR3 extends over 14 amino acids. In nucleotides, the CDR3 is TGTGCCAGCAGCTTAGTTATCAGTGGTGACGAGCAGTACTTC. Translated, it gives CASSLVISGDEQYF. Full variable domain (outside the CDR3, taken from reference TRBV7-9 and TRBJ2-7): DTGVSQNPRHKITKRGQNVTFRCDPISEHNRLYWYRQTLGQGPEFLTYFQNEAQLEKSRLLSDRFSAERPKGSFSTLEIQRTEQGDSAMYLCASSLVISGDEQYFGPGTRLTVT.

This clone was observed a handful of times. The V and J genes are TRBV7-9 and TRBJ2-7; 7 bases are shared with TRBD1. The CDR3 consists of 13 residues. V dropped 5 bases and J dropped 4; count of bases not matched to a gene: 5. In germline, CDR1 is SEHNR, CDR2 FQNEAQ (reference sequence). The CDR3 region is CASSLGGFYEQYF. The CDR3 region has the DNA TGTGCCAGCAGCCTAGGGGGCTTTTACGAGCAGTACTTC.

In regard to this clone: A junction end diverges from the germline sequence, so it may reflect a read error. The rearrangement joins TRBV7-8 to TRBJ2-1, with 10 bases lining up with TRBD2. Germline V gene lookup returns CDR1 SGHVS and CDR2 FQNEAQ. The CDR3 extends over 13 amino acids. The CDR3 here is CASSLGLAGEMIF. The CDR3 DNA is TGTGCCAGCAGCTTAGGGCTAGCGGGAGAAATGATCTTC.

This rearrangement joins TRBV6-5 to TRBJ2-2, with D possibly matching TRBD2 (5 bases). Deletions cut 10 bases from V and 5 bases from J, with 14 bases between. The V gene's germline CDR1 is MNHEY and CDR2 SVGAGI. The CDR3 has 13 residues. Here the CDR3 DNA reads TGTGCCATCAGGTTGGGCGGGACCGGGGAGCTGTTTTTT. This gives the protein CAIRLGGTGELFF.

The chain carries TRBV28 and TRBJ1-1; D is undetermined. The CDR3 contains 12 residues. Germline V gives CDR1 MDHEN, CDR2 SYDVKM. V dropped 0 bases and J dropped 4 bases, with 3 bases sitting between them. DNA for the CDR3: TGTGCCAGCAGTTTATGGAGCACTGAAGCTTTCTTT. It encodes CASSLWSTEAFF.